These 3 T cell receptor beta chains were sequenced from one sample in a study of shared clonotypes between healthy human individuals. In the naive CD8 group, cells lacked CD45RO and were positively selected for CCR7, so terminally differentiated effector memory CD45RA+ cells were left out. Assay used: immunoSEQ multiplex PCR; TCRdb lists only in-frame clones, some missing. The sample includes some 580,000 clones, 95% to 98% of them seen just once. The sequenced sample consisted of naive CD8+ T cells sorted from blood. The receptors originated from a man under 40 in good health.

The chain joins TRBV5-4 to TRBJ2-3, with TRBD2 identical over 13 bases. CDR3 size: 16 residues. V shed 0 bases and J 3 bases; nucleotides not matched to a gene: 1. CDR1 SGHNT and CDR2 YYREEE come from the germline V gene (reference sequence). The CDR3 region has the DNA TGTGCCAGCAGCTTGGAGGGACTAGCGGGGACAGATACGCAGTATTTT. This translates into CASSLEGLAGTDTQYF.

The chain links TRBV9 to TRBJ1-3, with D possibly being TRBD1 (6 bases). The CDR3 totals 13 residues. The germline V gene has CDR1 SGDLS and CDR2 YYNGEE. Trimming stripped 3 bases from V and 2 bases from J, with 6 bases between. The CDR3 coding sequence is TGTGCCAGCAGCGAGGGGGCTGGAAACACCATATATTTT. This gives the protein CASSEGAGNTIYF.

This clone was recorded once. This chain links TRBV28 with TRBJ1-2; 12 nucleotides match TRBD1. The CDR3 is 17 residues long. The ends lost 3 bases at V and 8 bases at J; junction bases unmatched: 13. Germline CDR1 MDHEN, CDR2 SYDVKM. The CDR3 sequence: CASSLDGTGGMRVGYTF. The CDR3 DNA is TGTGCCAGCAGTTTGGATGGGACAGGGGGCATGCGTGTAGGCTACACCTTC.